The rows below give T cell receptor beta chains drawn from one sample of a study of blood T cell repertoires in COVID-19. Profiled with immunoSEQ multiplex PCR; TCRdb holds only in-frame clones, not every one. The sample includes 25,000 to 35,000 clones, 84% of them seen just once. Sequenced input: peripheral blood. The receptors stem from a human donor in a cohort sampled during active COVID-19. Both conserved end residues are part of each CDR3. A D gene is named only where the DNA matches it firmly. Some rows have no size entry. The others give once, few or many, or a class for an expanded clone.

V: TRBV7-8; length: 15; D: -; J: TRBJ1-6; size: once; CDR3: CASKLMGGLNSPLHF; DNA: TGTGCCAGCAAACTAATGGGGGGGCTTAATTCACCCCTCCACTTT
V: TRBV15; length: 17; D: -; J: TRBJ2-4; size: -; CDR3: CATSNRQAGVAKNIQYF; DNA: TGTGCCACCAGCAACCGACAGGCGGGGGTAGCCAAAAACATTCAGTACTTC
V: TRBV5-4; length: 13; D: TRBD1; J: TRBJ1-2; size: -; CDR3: CASSHRDSDGYTF; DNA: TGTGCCAGCAGCCACCGGGACAGCGATGGCTACACCTTC
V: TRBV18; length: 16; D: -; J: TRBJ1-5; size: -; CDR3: CASSPDLQGRNQPQHF; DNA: TGTGCCAGCTCACCAGATCTACAGGGTCGGAACCAGCCCCAGCATTTT
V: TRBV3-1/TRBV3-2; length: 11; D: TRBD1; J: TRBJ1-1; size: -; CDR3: CASSGQGAAFF; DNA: TGTGCCAGCAGCGGACAGGGGGCAGCTTTCTTT
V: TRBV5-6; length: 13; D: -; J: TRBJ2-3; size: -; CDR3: CASSGQVPDTQYF; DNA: TGTGCCAGCAGCGGGCAGGTCCCAGATACGCAGTATTTT
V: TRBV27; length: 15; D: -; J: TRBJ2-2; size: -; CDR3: CASSLEVKGTGELFF; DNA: TGTGCCAGCAGTTTAGAGGTCAAGGGGACCGGGGAGCTGTTTTTT
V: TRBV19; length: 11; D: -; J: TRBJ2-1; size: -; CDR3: CASSIGTFQFF; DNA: TGTGCCAGTAGTATCGGGACTTTTCAGTTCTTC
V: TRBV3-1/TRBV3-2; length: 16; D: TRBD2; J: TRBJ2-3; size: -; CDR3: CASSQDRRGGRDTQYF; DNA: TGTGCCAGCAGCCAAGATCGGCGGGGGGGCCGAGATACGCAGTATTTT
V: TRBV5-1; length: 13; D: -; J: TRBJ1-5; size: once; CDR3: CASSLARNQPQHF; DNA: TGCGCCAGCAGCTTGGCGAGGAATCAGCCCCAGCATTTT
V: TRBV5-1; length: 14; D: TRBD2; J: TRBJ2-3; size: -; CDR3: CARSGGGATDTQYF; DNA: TGCGCCCGCAGCGGCGGGGGGGCTACAGATACGCAGTATTTT
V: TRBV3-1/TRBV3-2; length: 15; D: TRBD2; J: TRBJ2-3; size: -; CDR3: CASSQGLAGTDTQYF; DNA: TGTGCCAGCAGCCAAGGGCTAGCGGGGACAGATACGCAGTATTTT
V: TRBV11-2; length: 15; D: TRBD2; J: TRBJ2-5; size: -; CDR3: CASKVGAGGAETQYF; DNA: TGTGCCAGCAAGGTCGGAGCGGGGGGGGCAGAGACCCAGTACTTC
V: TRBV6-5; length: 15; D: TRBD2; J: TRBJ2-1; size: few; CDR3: CASTLAGGPYNEQFF; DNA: TGTGCCAGTACCTTAGCGGGGGGGCCCTACAATGAGCAGTTCTTC
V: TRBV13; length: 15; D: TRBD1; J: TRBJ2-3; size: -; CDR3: CASSLYDRVADTQYF; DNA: TGTGCCAGCAGCTTATACGACAGGGTGGCCGATACGCAGTATTTT
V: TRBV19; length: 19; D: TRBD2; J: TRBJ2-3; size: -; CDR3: CASSEQDILAGITEDTQYF; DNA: TGTGCCAGTAGTGAACAGGACATACTAGCGGGGATCACCGAGGATACGCAGTATTTT
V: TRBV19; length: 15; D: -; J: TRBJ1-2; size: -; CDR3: CASSIVGRANYGYTF; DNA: TGTGCCAGTAGTATTGTTGGCAGGGCTAACTATGGCTACACCTTC
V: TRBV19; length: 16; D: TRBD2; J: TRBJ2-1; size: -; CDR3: CASSPGGAGLYNEQFF; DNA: TGTGCCAGTAGTCCGGGAGGGGCGGGGCTCTACAATGAGCAGTTCTTC
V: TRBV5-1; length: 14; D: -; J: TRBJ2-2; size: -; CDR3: CASSLERNTGELFF; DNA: TGCGCCAGCAGCTTGGAGAGGAACACCGGGGAGCTGTTTTTT
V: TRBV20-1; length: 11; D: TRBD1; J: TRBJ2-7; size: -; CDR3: CSARSPGQGAF; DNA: TGCAGTGCTAGAAGCCCGGGACAGGGGGCGTTC
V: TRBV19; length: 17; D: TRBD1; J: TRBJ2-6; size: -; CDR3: CASSTAGTGYGANVLTF; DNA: TGTGCCAGTAGTACCGCCGGGACAGGGTATGGGGCCAACGTCCTGACTTTC
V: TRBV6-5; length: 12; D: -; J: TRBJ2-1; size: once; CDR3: CASLVSYNEQFF; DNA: TGTGCCAGCCTAGTTTCGTACAATGAGCAGTTCTTC
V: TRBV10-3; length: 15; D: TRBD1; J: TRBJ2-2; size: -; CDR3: CATPRDRGNTGELFF; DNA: TGTGCCACCCCCCGGGACAGGGGGAACACCGGGGAGCTGTTTTTT
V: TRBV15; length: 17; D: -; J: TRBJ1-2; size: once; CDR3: CATSRDRGYATNYGYTF; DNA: TGTGCCACCAGCAGAGATCGGGGGTATGCAACTAACTATGGCTACACCTTC
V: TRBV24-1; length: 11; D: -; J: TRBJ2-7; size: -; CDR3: CATSDRYEQYF; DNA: TGTGCCACCAGTGACAGGTACGAGCAGTACTTC
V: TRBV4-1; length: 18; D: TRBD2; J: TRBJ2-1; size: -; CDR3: CASSQEGGLGGPRNEQFF; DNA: TGCGCCAGCAGCCAAGAAGGGGGACTAGGTGGCCCTAGAAATGAGCAGTTCTTC
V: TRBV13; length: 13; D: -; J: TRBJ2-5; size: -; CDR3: CASSLSGSETQYF; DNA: TGTGCCAGCAGCTTGTCAGGGTCGGAGACCCAGTACTTC
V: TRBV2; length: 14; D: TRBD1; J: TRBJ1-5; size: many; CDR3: CASSPDRVDQPQHF; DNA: TGTGCCAGCAGCCCGGACAGGGTCGATCAGCCCCAGCATTTT
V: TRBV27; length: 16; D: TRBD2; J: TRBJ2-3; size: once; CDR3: CASRPFSGGITDTQYF; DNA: TGTGCCAGCAGACCCTTTAGCGGGGGGATCACAGATACGCAGTATTTT
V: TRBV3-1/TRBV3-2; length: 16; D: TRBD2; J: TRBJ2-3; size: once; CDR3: CASSLALAGGSDTQYF; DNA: TGTGCCAGCAGCCTCGCCCTAGCGGGGGGATCGGATACGCAGTATTTT
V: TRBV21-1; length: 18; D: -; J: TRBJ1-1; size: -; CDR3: CASSITPEDGDMNTEAFF; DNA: TGTGCCAGCAGCATAACTCCTGAGGACGGGGATATGAACACTGAAGCTTTCTTT
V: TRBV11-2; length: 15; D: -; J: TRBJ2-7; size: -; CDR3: CASSSLGVRGHEQYF; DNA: TGTGCCAGCAGCTCCCTCGGGGTGCGAGGCCACGAGCAGTACTTC
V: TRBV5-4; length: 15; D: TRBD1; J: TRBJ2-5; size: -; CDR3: CASSLGTGLQETQYF; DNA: TGTGCCAGCAGCTTGGGGACAGGGCTCCAAGAGACCCAGTACTTC
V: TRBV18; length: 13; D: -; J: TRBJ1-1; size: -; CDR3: CASTSAPNTEAFF; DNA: TGTGCCAGCACCAGCGCCCCGAACACTGAAGCTTTCTTT
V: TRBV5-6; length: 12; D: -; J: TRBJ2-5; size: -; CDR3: CASSLMRETQYF; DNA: TGTGCCAGCAGCTTGATGCGAGAGACCCAGTACTTC
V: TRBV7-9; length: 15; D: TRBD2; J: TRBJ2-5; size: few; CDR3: CASSRLAGVQETQYF; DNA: TGTGCCAGCAGCCGACTAGCGGGGGTTCAAGAGACCCAGTACTTC
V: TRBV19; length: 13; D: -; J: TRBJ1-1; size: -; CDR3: CASSAWGVTEAFF; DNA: TGTGCCAGTAGTGCCTGGGGGGTAACTGAAGCTTTCTTT
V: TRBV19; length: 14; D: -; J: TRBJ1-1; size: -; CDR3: CASSGTPMNTEAFF; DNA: TGTGCCAGTAGTGGGACACCGATGAACACTGAAGCTTTCTTT
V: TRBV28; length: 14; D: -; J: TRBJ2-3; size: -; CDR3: CASSLPGGTDTQYF; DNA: TGTGCCAGCAGTTTACCGGGTGGCACAGATACGCAGTATTTT
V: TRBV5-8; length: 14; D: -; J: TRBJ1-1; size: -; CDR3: CASNRWSMNTEAFF; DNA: TGTGCCAGCAACCGTTGGAGCATGAACACTGAAGCTTTCTTT
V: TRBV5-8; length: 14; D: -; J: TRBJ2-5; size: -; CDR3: CASSLGGIGETQYF; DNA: TGTGCCAGCAGCTTGGGAGGGATCGGGGAGACCCAGTACTTC
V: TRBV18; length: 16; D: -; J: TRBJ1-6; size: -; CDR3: CASSPGTGGADSPLHF; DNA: TGTGCCAGCTCACCAGGGACCGGGGGTGCCGATTCACCCCTCCACTTT